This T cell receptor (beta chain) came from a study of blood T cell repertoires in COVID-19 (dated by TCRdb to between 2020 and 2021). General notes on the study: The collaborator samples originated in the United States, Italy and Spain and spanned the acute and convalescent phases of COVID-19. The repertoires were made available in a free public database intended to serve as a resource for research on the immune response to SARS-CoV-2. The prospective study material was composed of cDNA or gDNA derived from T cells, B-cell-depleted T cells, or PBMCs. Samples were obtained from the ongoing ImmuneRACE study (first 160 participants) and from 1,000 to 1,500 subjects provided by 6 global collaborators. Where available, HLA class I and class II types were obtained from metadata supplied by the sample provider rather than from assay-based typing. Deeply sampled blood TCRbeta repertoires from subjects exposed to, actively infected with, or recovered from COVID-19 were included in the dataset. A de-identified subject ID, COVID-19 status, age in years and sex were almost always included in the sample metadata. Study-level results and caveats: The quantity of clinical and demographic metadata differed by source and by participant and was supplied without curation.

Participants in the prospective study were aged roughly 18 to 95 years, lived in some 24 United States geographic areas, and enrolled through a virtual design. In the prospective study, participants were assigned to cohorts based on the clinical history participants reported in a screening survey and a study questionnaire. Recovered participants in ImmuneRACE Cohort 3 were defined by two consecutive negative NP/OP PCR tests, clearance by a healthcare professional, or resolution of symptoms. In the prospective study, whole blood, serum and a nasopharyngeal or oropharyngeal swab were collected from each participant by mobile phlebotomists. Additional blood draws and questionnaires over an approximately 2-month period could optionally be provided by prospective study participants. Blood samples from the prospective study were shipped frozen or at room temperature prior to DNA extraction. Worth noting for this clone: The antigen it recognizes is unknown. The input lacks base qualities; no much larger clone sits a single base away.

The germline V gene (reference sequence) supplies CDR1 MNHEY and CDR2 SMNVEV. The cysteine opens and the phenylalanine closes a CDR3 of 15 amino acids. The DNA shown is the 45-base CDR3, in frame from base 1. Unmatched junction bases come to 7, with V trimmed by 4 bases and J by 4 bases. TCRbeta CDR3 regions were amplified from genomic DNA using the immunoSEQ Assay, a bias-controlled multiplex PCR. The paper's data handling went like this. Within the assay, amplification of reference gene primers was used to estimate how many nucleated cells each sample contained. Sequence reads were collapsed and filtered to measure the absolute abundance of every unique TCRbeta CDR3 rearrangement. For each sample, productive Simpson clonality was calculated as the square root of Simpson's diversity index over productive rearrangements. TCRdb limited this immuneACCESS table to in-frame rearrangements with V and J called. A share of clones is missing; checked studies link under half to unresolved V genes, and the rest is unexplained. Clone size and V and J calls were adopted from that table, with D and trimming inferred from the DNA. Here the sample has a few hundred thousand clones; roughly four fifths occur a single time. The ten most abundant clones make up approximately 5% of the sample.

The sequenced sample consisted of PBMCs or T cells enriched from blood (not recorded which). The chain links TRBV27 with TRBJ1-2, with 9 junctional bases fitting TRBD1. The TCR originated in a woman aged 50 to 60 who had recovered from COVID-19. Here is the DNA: TGTGCCAGCAGTTCCTACAGGGGGCAGGGCTATGGCTACACCTTC. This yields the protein CASSSYRGQGYGYTF.